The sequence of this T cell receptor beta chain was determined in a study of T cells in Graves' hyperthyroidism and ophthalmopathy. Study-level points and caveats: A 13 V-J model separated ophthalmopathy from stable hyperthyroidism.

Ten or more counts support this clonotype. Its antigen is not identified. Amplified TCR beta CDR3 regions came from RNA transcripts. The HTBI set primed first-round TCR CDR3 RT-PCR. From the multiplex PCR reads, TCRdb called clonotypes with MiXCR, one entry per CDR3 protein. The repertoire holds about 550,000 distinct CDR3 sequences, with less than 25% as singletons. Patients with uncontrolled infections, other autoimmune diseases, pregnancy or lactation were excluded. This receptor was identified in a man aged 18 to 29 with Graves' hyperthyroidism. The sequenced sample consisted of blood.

The CDR3 spells CASSDDRLSYGYTF. CDR3 in DNA: TGTGCCAGCAGTGACGACAGGTTGAGCTATGGCTACACCTTC. The chain uses TRBV2 and TRBJ1-2; D perhaps matches TRBD1 (6 bases). Germline lookup yields CDR1 SNHLY and CDR2 FYNNEI. With 3 bases removed from V and 4 bases from J, the gap between germline ends came to 12 bases. The CDR3 loop spans 14 amino acids.